This TCR beta chain emerged from a study of cytomegalovirus exposure and HLA in healthy donors. Study results and caveats: Analysis performed later showed TCR beta chains linked to HLA being more clonally expanded than equally common others. Around 160 TCR beta chains were listed as cytomegalovirus-associated.

This clone was observed a single time. Its antigen is not identified. Healthy individuals who donated bone marrow served as the donors. The CDR3 has 15 amino acids. V shed 5 bases and J 3 bases; nucleotides not matched to a gene: 7. CDR1 SEHNR and CDR2 FQNEAQ come from the germline V gene (reference sequence). Primers: 60 Vbeta forward and 13 Jbeta reverse. Measured with immunoSEQ multiplex PCR; TCRdb has only the in-frame clones, and not every one. The repertoire includes 200,000 to 250,000 clones, roughly 89% of them detected once, and less than 1.2% sits in the top ten. This clonotype was sampled from a woman under 30 in good health and CMV-seronegative. The V gene is TRBV7-9, the J gene TRBJ2-7; 10 bases fit TRBD1. Material: PBMCs. The CDR3 here is CASSKDRGRDYEQYF. CDR3 sequence (DNA): TGTGCCAGCAGCAAAGACAGGGGGCGCGACTACGAGCAGTACTTC.